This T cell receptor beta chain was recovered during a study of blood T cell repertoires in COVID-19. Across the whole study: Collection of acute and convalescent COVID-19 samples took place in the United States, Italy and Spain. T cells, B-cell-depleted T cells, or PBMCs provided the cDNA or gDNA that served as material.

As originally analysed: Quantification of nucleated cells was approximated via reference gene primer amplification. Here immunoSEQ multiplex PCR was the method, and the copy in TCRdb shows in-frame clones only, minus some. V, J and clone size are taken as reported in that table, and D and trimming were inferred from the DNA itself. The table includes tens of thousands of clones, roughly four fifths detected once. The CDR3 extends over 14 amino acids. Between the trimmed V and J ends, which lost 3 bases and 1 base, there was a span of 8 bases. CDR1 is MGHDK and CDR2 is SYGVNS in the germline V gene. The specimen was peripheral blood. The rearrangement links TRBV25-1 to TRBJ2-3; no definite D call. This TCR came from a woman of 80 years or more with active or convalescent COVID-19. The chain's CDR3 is CASSDAGGTDTQYF. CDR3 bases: TGTGCCAGCAGTGATGCAGGCGGCACAGATACGCAGTATTTT.